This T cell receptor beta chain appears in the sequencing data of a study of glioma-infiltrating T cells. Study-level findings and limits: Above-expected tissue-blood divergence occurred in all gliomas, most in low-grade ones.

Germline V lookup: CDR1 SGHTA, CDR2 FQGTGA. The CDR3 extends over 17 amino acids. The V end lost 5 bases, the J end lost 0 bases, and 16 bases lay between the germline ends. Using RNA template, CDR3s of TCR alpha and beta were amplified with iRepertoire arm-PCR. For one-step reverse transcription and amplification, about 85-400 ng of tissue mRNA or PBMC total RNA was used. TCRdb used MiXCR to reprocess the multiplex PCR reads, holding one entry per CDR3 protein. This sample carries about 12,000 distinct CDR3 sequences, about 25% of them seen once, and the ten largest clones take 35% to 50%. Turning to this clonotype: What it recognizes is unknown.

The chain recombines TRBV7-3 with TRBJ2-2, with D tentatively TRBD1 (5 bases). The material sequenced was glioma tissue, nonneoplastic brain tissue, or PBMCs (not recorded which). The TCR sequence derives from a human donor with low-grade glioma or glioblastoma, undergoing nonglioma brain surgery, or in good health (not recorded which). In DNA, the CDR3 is TGTGCCAGCAGCCCTAACAATGGCAGGGCGAACACCGGGGAGCTGTTTTTT. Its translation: CASSPNNGRANTGELFF. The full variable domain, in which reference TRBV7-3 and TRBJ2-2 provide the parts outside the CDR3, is GAGVSQTPSNKVTEKGKYVELRCDPISGHTALYWYRQSLGQGPEFLIYFQGTGAADDSGLPNDRFFAVRPEGSVSTLKIQRTERGDSAVYLCASSPNNGRANTGELFFGEGSRLTVL.